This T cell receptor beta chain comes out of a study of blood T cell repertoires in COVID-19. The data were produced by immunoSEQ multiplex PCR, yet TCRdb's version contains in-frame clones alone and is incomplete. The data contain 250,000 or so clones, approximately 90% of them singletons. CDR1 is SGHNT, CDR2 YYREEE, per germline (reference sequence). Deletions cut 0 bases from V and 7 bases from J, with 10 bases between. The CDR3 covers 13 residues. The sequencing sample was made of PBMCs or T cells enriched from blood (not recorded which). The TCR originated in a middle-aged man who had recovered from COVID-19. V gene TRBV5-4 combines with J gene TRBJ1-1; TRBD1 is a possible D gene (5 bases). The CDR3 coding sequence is TGTGCCAGCAGCTTGGGGGGCGGGGATGAAGCTTTCTTT. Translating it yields CASSLGGGDEAFF.